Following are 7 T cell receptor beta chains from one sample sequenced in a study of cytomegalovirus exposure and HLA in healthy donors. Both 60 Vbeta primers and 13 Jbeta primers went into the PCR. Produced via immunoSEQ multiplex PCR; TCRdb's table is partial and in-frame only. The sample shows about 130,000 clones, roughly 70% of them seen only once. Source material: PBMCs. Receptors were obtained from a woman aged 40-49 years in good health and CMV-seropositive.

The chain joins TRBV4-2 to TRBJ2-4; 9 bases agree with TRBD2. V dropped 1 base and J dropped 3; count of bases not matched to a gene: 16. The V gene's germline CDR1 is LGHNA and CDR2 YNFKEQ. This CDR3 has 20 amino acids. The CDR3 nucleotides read TGTGCCAGCAGCCAAGCCCTAGCGGGGACACAATTGGGGAGCAAAAACATTCAGTACTTC. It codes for CASSQALAGTQLGSKNIQYF.

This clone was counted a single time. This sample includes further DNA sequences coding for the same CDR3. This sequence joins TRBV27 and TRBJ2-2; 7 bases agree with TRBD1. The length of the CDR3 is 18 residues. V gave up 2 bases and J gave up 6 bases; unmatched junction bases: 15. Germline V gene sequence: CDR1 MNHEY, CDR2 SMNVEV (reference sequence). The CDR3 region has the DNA TGTGCCAGCAGTTTAAAGGGGGTCAGACAGGGTAACGCCGGGGAGCTGTTTTTT. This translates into CASSLKGVRQGNAGELFF.

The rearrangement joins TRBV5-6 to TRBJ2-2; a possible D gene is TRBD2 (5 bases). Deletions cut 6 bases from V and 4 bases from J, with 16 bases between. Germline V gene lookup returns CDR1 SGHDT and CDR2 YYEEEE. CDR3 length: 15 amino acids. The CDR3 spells CASTPLGLVTGELFF. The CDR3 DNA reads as TGTGCCAGCACCCCTCTTGGACTGGTCACCGGGGAGCTGTTTTTT.

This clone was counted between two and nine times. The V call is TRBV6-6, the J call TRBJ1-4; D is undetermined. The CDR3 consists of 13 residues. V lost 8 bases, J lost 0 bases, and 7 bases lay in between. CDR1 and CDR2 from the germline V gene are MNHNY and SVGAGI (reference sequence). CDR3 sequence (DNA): TGTGCCAGCGCGGGTGCAACTAATGAAAAACTGTTTTTT. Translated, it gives CASAGATNEKLFF.

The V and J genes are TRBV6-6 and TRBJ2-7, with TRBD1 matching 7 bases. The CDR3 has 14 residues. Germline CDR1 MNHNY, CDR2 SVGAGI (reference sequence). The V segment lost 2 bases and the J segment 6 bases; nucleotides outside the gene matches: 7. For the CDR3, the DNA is TGTGCCAGCAGTTACGCAGGGGGTCGAAGCGAGCAGTACTTC. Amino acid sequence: CASSYAGGRSEQYF.

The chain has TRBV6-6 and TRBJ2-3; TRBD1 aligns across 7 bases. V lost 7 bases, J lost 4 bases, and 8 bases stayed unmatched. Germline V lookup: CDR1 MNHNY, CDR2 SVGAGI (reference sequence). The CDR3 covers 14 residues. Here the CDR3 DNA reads TGTGCCAGCAATCGTAAGGGGGCTGCAGATACGCAGTATTTT. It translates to CASNRKGAADTQYF.

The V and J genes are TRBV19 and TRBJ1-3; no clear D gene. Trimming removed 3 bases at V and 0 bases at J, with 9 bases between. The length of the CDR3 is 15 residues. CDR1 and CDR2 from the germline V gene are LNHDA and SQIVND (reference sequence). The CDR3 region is CASSIAASSGNTIYF. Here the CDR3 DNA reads TGTGCCAGTAGTATCGCGGCTAGCTCTGGAAACACCATATATTTT.